Listed below are T cell receptor beta chains from one sample, sequenced in a study of blood T cells in healthy people across ages. TCRdb reprocessed the 5' RACE reads via MiXCR and lists one record per CDR3 protein. The sample shows about 770,000 distinct CDR3 sequences, around 42% of them seen only once. The sample was blood. The origin of the receptors is a man aged 60 to 69 in good health. The CDR3 runs from the conserved cysteine through the conserved F or W. The D gene is left open where the match is weak. A clone size is listed for some rows: how often the clone was seen (once, few, many), or a class if it is expanded.

>few|TRBD1|TRBJ2-5|TRBV5-1
TGCGCCAGCAGCGACGGGACAGAAGAGACCCAGTACTTC
CASSDGTEETQYF
>few|-|TRBJ2-6|TRBV7-9
TGTGCCAGCAGCTCTTCCATGGTCTCTGGGGCCAACGTCCTGACTTTC
CASSSSMVSGANVLTF
>few|-|TRBJ1-4|TRBV5-1
TGCGCCAGCAGCGACAGCGGAAGCCCCGATGAAAAACTGTTTTTT
CASSDSGSPDEKLFF
>-|TRBD2|TRBJ2-7|TRBV2
TGTGCCAGCCGCTGGGGACTAGCATCTAGGTTGGGCGAGCAGTACTTC
CASRWGLASRLGEQYF
>once|-|TRBJ2-1|TRBV6-2/TRBV6-3
TGTGCCAGCAGTTCCTCGGGTAGCGCGAGCTCCTACAATGAGCAGTTCTTC
CASSSSGSASSYNEQFF
>-|-|TRBJ2-3|TRBV10-1
TGCGCCAGCAGTGAACGGGTACCTAGCACAGATACGCAGTATTTT
CASSERVPSTDTQYF
>few|TRBD2|TRBJ2-5|TRBV12-3/TRBV12-4
TGTGCCAGCAGTTTATATCGGGATAGCGGGGGAGATAGACAGACCCAGTACTTC
CASSLYRDSGGDRQTQYF
>-|TRBD1|TRBJ1-1|TRBV4-3
TGCGCCAGCAGACAGGGGGCCACAAACACTGAAGCTTTCTTT
CASRQGATNTEAFF
>-|TRBD1|TRBJ1-5|TRBV30
TGTGCCTGGGGGACAGGGGGCATTCAGCCCCAGCATTTT
CAWGTGGIQPQHF
>-|-|TRBJ2-1|TRBV7-9
TGTGCCAGCAGCTTATGGCCCTCTCCCTACAATGAGCAGTTCTTC
CASSLWPSPYNEQFF
>many|TRBD2|TRBJ2-3|TRBV7-9
TGTGCCACCGAGCGGGGGGATTCAGATACGCAGTATTTT
CATERGDSDTQYF
>many|-|TRBJ2-3|TRBV6-2/TRBV6-3
TGTGCCAGCAGTTACCCCCCCGATACGCAGTATTTT
CASSYPPDTQYF
>-|-|TRBJ1-1|TRBV7-9
TGTGCCAGCAGCTCCTCAGGTTCTTGGGCCAGGGGCACTGAAGCTTTCTTT
CASSSSGSWARGTEAFF
>many|-|TRBJ2-7|TRBV15
TGTGCCACCAGCAGAACTCTGGGAAATGCCGCCCTATCCTACGAGCAGTACTTC
CATSRTLGNAALSYEQYF
>few|-|TRBJ2-1|TRBV11-1
TGTGCCAGCAGCTTCGGGGCTTGGGGTGAGCAGTTCTTC
CASSFGAWGEQFF
>few|TRBD2|TRBJ2-3|TRBV29-1
TGCAGCGTTGAAACCCGACTAGCTTGGGGGGTGTCGTACACAGATACGCAGTATTTT
CSVETRLAWGVSYTDTQYF
>-|-|TRBJ2-5|TRBV24-1
TGTGCCACCAGTGACTCGACGGACCACCAAGAGACCCAGTACTTC
CATSDSTDHQETQYF
>-|TRBD1|TRBJ1-6|TRBV20-1
TGCAGTGCTAGACGGACAGGGGAGGGTTCACCCCTCCACTTT
CSARRTGEGSPLHF
>-|-|TRBJ2-7|TRBV5-6
TGTGCCAGCAGCTTTCCGGGACTCTCCTACGAGCAGTACTTC
CASSFPGLSYEQYF
>-|TRBD2|TRBJ2-3|TRBV20-1
TGCAGTGCTGCGGGGGGGCCGGGTGATACGCAGTATTTT
CSAAGGPGDTQYF
>few|-|TRBJ2-3|TRBV5-1
TGCGCCAGCAACCCGAGCGAGGTTAGCACAGATACGCAGTATTTT
CASNPSEVSTDTQYF
>-|-|TRBJ1-4|TRBV5-5
TGTGCCAGCAGCCGGGAGGCTGGGGCGGAAAAACTGTTTTTT
CASSREAGAEKLFF
>-|-|TRBJ2-1|TRBV12-3/TRBV12-4
TGTGCCAGCAGTCTATCCACGACCCTCTCAAACGATGAGCAGTTCTTC
CASSLSTTLSNDEQFF
>-|-|TRBJ1-6|TRBV27
TGTGCCAGCAGTGACCTAGCGGGGGCGGGTTCACCCCTCCACTTT
CASSDLAGAGSPLHF
>-|-|TRBJ1-5|TRBV6-1
TGTGCCAGCACTACTACACAGGGTCAGCCCCAGCATTTT
CASTTTQGQPQHF
>-|TRBD2|TRBJ2-7|TRBV28
TGTGCCAGCAGTCCCATGGGAACTAGCGGGAGAGCCTACGAGCAGTACTTC
CASSPMGTSGRAYEQYF
>-|-|TRBJ1-2|TRBV5-5
TGTGCCAGCAGTCCTCAGGGCTTGGGCTATGGCTACACCTTC
CASSPQGLGYGYTF
>few|-|TRBJ2-5|TRBV5-1
TGCGCCAGCAGCCCGGGGCAGGGGTCCCAATACCAAGAGACCCAGTACTTC
CASSPGQGSQYQETQYF
>-|-|TRBJ2-7|TRBV7-2
TGTGCCAGCAGCTTATGGGGATCTAGCTCCTACGAGCAGTACTTC
CASSLWGSSSYEQYF
>-|TRBD1|TRBJ1-5|TRBV20-1
TGCAGTGCTAACCCTACAGGGGAGAGGAGCAATCAGCCCCAGCATTTT
CSANPTGERSNQPQHF
>once|-|TRBJ2-5|TRBV3-1
TGTGCCAGCAGCCATCCCCCCGTGTCGGAGACCCAGTACTTC
CASSHPPVSETQYF
>once|TRBD2|TRBJ2-1|TRBV7-9
TGTGCCAGCAGCCCTAGTAGCTGGACTAGCGGGGGTCAAGAGACCCAGTTCTTC
CASSPSSWTSGGQETQFF
>once|-|TRBJ2-3|TRBV20-1
TGCAGTGCTAGAAGCTTGTCAGATACGCAGTATTTT
CSARSLSDTQYF
>-|TRBD2|TRBJ2-1|TRBV10-3
TGTGCCATCAGGGTTCTGGCGGGGGGGCAAACGTTCTTC
CAIRVLAGGQTFF
>-|TRBD2|TRBJ2-3|TRBV9
TGTGCCAGCAGCGTAGACTCGGGGGGGACCGGTAGCACAGATACGCAGTATTTT
CASSVDSGGTGSTDTQYF
>few|TRBD2|TRBJ2-3|TRBV15
TGTGCCACCCAGAACCAGCAGCGGGGGGGCATGGATACGCAGTATTTT
CATQNQQRGGMDTQYF
>-|-|TRBJ1-2|TRBV30
TGTGCCTGGAGTATGGGGAGGTATGGCTACACCTTC
CAWSMGRYGYTF
>-|TRBD1|TRBJ1-2|TRBV13
TGTACCAGCAGCAGCAGGGGGAGATCCTATGGCTACACCTTC
CTSSSRGRSYGYTF
>-|-|TRBJ2-5|TRBV24-1
TGTGCCACCAGTGCAATACCGGCCCCTAAGGGGCCCGTAGAGACCCAGTACTTC
CATSAIPAPKGPVETQYF
>-|TRBD1|TRBJ2-6|TRBV5-6
TGTGCCAGCAGCCTTCGGACAGGCTACTCTGGGGCCAACGTCCTGACTTTC
CASSLRTGYSGANVLTF
>once|TRBD2|TRBJ2-3|TRBV4-2
TGTGCCAGCAGCCAAGAGGAGCGGGGGGGCCGGAATACGCAGTATTTT
CASSQEERGGRNTQYF
>-|TRBD1|TRBJ1-2|TRBV10-3
TGTGCCATCAGACCCGGGACAGACTATGGCTACACCTTC
CAIRPGTDYGYTF
>-|TRBD2|TRBJ2-5|TRBV29-1
TGCAGCGTTGGTCCCCGGGAGGAGCAGTACTTC
CSVGPREEQYF
>few|-|TRBJ2-7|TRBV7-7
TGTGCCAGCAGCCCGACACCAGGGGCCTACGAGCAGTACTTC
CASSPTPGAYEQYF
>-|-|TRBJ1-2|TRBV6-2/TRBV6-3
TGTGCCAGCAGTTTAAATCGCAACATGGTCGGTGGCTACACCTTC
CASSLNRNMVGGYTF
>-|-|TRBJ2-5|TRBV5-6
TGTGCCAGCAGCTCTAACAGGGGAGGGCCTCAAGAGACCCAGTACTTC
CASSSNRGGPQETQYF
>-|-|TRBJ2-1|TRBV2
TGTGCCAGCAGGAGAAGTTGGGGAAGTGAGCAGTTCTTC
CASRRSWGSEQFF
>-|-|TRBJ2-7|TRBV7-2
TGTGCCAGCAGCTTGGGGGGGCCACAGTACTTC
CASSLGGPQYF
>many|-|TRBJ2-7|TRBV5-1
TGCGCCAGCAGCTTGGAGGTCAGCGCCGGGCAGTACTTC
CASSLEVSAGQYF
>few|TRBD1|TRBJ1-5|TRBV7-9
TGTGCCAGCAGCCGTGGACAGGTCAATCAGCCCCAGCATTTT
CASSRGQVNQPQHF